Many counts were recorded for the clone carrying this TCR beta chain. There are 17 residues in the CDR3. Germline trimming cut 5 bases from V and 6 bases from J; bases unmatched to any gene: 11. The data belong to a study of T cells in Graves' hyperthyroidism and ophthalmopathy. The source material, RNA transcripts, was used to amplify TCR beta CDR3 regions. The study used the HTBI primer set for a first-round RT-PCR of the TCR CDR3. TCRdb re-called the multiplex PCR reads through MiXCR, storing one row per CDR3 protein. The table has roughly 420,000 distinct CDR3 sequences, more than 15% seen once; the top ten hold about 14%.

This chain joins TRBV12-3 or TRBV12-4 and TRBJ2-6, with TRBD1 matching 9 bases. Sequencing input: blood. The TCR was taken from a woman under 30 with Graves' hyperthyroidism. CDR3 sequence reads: CASSLNRGPAQANVLTF. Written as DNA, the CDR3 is TGTGCCAGCAGTCTTAACAGGGGGCCCGCCCAGGCCAACGTCCTGACTTTC.